The rows below give T cell receptor beta chains drawn from one sample of a study of T cells in Graves' hyperthyroidism and ophthalmopathy. Using its own MiXCR run on the multiplex PCR reads, TCRdb lists one record per CDR3 protein. The table lists under 65,000 distinct CDR3 sequences, about 57% of them singletons. The sequenced material came from blood. These receptors all stem from a woman aged 60-75 years with Graves' ophthalmopathy. Both conserved end residues are part of each CDR3. A D gene is named only where the DNA matches it firmly. Size is omitted from some rows. Given values are once, few, many or a class for expanded clones.

cdr3_nt: TGTGCCAGCAGCGTAGTCGGGGGAAACTATGGCTACACCTTC
cdr3_aa: CASSVVGGNYGYTF
v_call: TRBV9
d_call: -
j_call: TRBJ1-2
cdr3_length: 14
clone_size: -

cdr3_nt: TGTGCCAGCAGTTACGGACGGAGTCTTGGCCAGTACTTC
cdr3_aa: CASSYGRSLGQYF
v_call: TRBV6-5
d_call: -
j_call: TRBJ2-7
cdr3_length: 13
clone_size: once

cdr3_nt: TGTGCCAGCGGCGGAGAAGGGTTCGAGCAGTACTTC
cdr3_aa: CASGGEGFEQYF
v_call: TRBV7-2
d_call: -
j_call: TRBJ2-7
cdr3_length: 12
clone_size: -

cdr3_nt: TGTGCCAGCTCCGGGACTAGCGGGAAAGAGACCCAGTACTTC
cdr3_aa: CASSGTSGKETQYF
v_call: TRBV6-1
d_call: TRBD2
j_call: TRBJ2-5
cdr3_length: 14
clone_size: -

cdr3_nt: TGTGCCAGCACGGTGGAGGACGAGCAGTACTTC
cdr3_aa: CASTVEDEQYF
v_call: TRBV6-1
d_call: -
j_call: TRBJ2-7
cdr3_length: 11
clone_size: many

cdr3_nt: TGCGCCAGCAGCTTGGGACATGCTTTTGAAGCTTTCTTT
cdr3_aa: CASSLGHAFEAFF
v_call: TRBV5-1
d_call: -
j_call: TRBJ1-1
cdr3_length: 13
clone_size: -

cdr3_nt: TGCAGCGTTGGAGGTGAAAAACTGTTTTTT
cdr3_aa: CSVGGEKLFF
v_call: TRBV29-1
d_call: -
j_call: TRBJ1-4
cdr3_length: 10
clone_size: -

cdr3_nt: TGTGCCAGCAGCTTCCGGGAGCCCTACGAGCAGTGCTTC
cdr3_aa: CASSFREPYEQCF
v_call: TRBV5-5
d_call: -
j_call: TRBJ2-7
cdr3_length: 13
clone_size: -

cdr3_nt: TGTGCCAGCCAGGCCGATAGCAATCAGCCCCAGCATTTT
cdr3_aa: CASQADSNQPQHF
v_call: TRBV7-9
d_call: -
j_call: TRBJ1-5
cdr3_length: 13
clone_size: -

cdr3_nt: TGTGCCAGCAGTGCCACTAGGGATACGCAGTATTTT
cdr3_aa: CASSATRDTQYF
v_call: TRBV6-2/TRBV6-3
d_call: -
j_call: TRBJ2-3
cdr3_length: 12
clone_size: many

cdr3_nt: TGTGCCAGCAGTTGGGACAAATCCTACGAGCAGTACTTC
cdr3_aa: CASSWDKSYEQYF
v_call: TRBV12-3/TRBV12-4
d_call: -
j_call: TRBJ2-7
cdr3_length: 13
clone_size: many

cdr3_nt: TGTGCCAGCAGCCTTGGACTAGCGGGGGGCTCCTACAATGAGCAGTTCTTC
cdr3_aa: CASSLGLAGGSYNEQFF
v_call: TRBV7-7
d_call: TRBD2
j_call: TRBJ2-1
cdr3_length: 17
clone_size: -

cdr3_nt: TGTGCCAGCAGGGGGACCGGTAGCACAGATACGCAGTATTTT
cdr3_aa: CASRGTGSTDTQYF
v_call: TRBV7-2
d_call: -
j_call: TRBJ2-3
cdr3_length: 14
clone_size: -

cdr3_nt: TGTGCCAGCAGCGTAGGACTAGCCGAGGAGCTGTTTTTT
cdr3_aa: CASSVGLAEELFF
v_call: TRBV9
d_call: TRBD2
j_call: TRBJ2-2
cdr3_length: 13
clone_size: -

cdr3_nt: TGTGCCAGCAGTTTTGTTGGACTAGCTTACAATGAGCAGTTCTTC
cdr3_aa: CASSFVGLAYNEQFF
v_call: TRBV12-3/TRBV12-4
d_call: TRBD2
j_call: TRBJ2-1
cdr3_length: 15
clone_size: many

cdr3_nt: TGTGCCAGCAGTGAACTAGGCGGCTACAATGAGCAGTTCTTC
cdr3_aa: CASSELGGYNEQFF
v_call: TRBV6-1
d_call: -
j_call: TRBJ2-1
cdr3_length: 14
clone_size: many

cdr3_nt: TGCAGTGCTAGGAATGCGGGGGCGATGATTTCACCCCTCCACTTT
cdr3_aa: CSARNAGAMISPLHF
v_call: TRBV20-1
d_call: -
j_call: TRBJ1-6
cdr3_length: 15
clone_size: -

cdr3_nt: TGTGCCAGCAGCTTAGACAGCGGGGTAGAGACCCAGTACTTC
cdr3_aa: CASSLDSGVETQYF
v_call: TRBV7-2
d_call: TRBD2
j_call: TRBJ2-5
cdr3_length: 14
clone_size: -

cdr3_nt: TGTGCCAGCAGCGTCGGACAGGGGAAAGATACGCAGTATTTT
cdr3_aa: CASSVGQGKDTQYF
v_call: TRBV7-4
d_call: TRBD1
j_call: TRBJ2-3
cdr3_length: 14
clone_size: -

cdr3_nt: TGCAGTGCTAGCCCCGGCAATCAGCCCCAGCATTTT
cdr3_aa: CSASPGNQPQHF
v_call: TRBV20-1
d_call: -
j_call: TRBJ1-5
cdr3_length: 12
clone_size: -

cdr3_nt: TGTGCCAGCAGACAGGGACAATACAATGAGCAGTTCTTC
cdr3_aa: CASRQGQYNEQFF
v_call: TRBV6-5
d_call: -
j_call: TRBJ2-1
cdr3_length: 13
clone_size: -

cdr3_nt: TGCAGTGCTAGAGATACCCAGGGTATGTCCTACGAGCAGTACTTC
cdr3_aa: CSARDTQGMSYEQYF
v_call: TRBV20-1
d_call: -
j_call: TRBJ2-7
cdr3_length: 15
clone_size: many

cdr3_nt: TGCAGTGCTAGGGACAGGGGGCGAGGTGAAAAACTGTTTTTT
cdr3_aa: CSARDRGRGEKLFF
v_call: TRBV20-1
d_call: TRBD1
j_call: TRBJ1-4
cdr3_length: 14
clone_size: -

cdr3_nt: TGTGCCAGCAGCTCCAGCGGGGGGGTGTTAGATACGCAGTATTTT
cdr3_aa: CASSSSGGVLDTQYF
v_call: TRBV7-3
d_call: TRBD2
j_call: TRBJ2-3
cdr3_length: 15
clone_size: many

cdr3_nt: TGCGCCAGCAGCCGGGACAGGAGCTCCTATAATTCACCCCTCCACTTT
cdr3_aa: CASSRDRSSYNSPLHF
v_call: TRBV5-1
d_call: TRBD1
j_call: TRBJ1-6
cdr3_length: 16
clone_size: -

cdr3_nt: TGTGCCAGCAGCTTTTCGAGTGGGATTGAGGGCTACATCTTC
cdr3_aa: CASSFSSGIEGYIF
v_call: TRBV7-9
d_call: -
j_call: TRBJ1-2
cdr3_length: 14
clone_size: -

cdr3_nt: TGTGCCAGCAGCCCATACTCTGGGGCCAACGTCCTGACTTTC
cdr3_aa: CASSPYSGANVLTF
v_call: TRBV14
d_call: -
j_call: TRBJ2-6
cdr3_length: 14
clone_size: -

cdr3_nt: TGCGCCAGCAGCTTGGGGGGACTAGCGGGAGGGACAGATACGCAGTATTTT
cdr3_aa: CASSLGGLAGGTDTQYF
v_call: TRBV5-1
d_call: TRBD2
j_call: TRBJ2-3
cdr3_length: 17
clone_size: many

cdr3_nt: TGCGCCAGCAGCCAAGTACTAGCGGGGGGCCAAGAGACCCAGTGCTTC
cdr3_aa: CASSQVLAGGQETQCF
v_call: TRBV4-3
d_call: TRBD2
j_call: TRBJ2-5
cdr3_length: 16
clone_size: -

cdr3_nt: TGTGCCAGTAGATCTCCGGGACAGTTAATCTCTGGGGCCAACGTCCTGACTTTC
cdr3_aa: CASRSPGQLISGANVLTF
v_call: TRBV19
d_call: TRBD1
j_call: TRBJ2-6
cdr3_length: 18
clone_size: many

cdr3_nt: TGCGCCAGCAGCCCCCGACTAGGCCCAGAGACCCAGTACTTC
cdr3_aa: CASSPRLGPETQYF
v_call: TRBV4-3
d_call: -
j_call: TRBJ2-5
cdr3_length: 14
clone_size: many

cdr3_nt: TGTGCCAGCAGCCTAAGACAGAACACCGGGGAGCTGTTTTTC
cdr3_aa: CASSLRQNTGELFF
v_call: TRBV9
d_call: -
j_call: TRBJ2-2
cdr3_length: 14
clone_size: -

cdr3_nt: -
cdr3_aa: CASGGAGADIQYFGAGTQETQYF
v_call: TRBV11-2
d_call: -
j_call: TRBJ2-5
cdr3_length: 23
clone_size: -

cdr3_nt: TGCAGTGCTGCTGCCCAGGTCGGGACTAGCGGCGAGACCCAGTACTTC
cdr3_aa: CSAAAQVGTSGETQYF
v_call: TRBV20-1
d_call: TRBD2
j_call: TRBJ2-5
cdr3_length: 16
clone_size: -

cdr3_nt: TGTGCCAGCAGCCCCAGGACTAGCGGGGGGAATTCACCCCTCCACTTC
cdr3_aa: CASSPRTSGGNSPLHF
v_call: TRBV7-2
d_call: -
j_call: TRBJ1-6
cdr3_length: 16
clone_size: -

cdr3_nt: TGTGCCAGCACCTACTCTTGGACAGGGGGCAAGGATACGCAGTATTTT
cdr3_aa: CASTYSWTGGKDTQYF
v_call: TRBV2
d_call: TRBD1
j_call: TRBJ2-3
cdr3_length: 16
clone_size: -

cdr3_nt: TGTGTCAGCAGCAACTCCGGGGGTTGCACAGATACGCAGTATTTT
cdr3_aa: CVSSNSGGCTDTQYF
v_call: TRBV7-9
d_call: -
j_call: TRBJ2-3
cdr3_length: 15
clone_size: -

cdr3_nt: TGTGCCACCTCTTCCAGCTCCTACAATGAGCAGTTCTTC
cdr3_aa: CATSSSSYNEQFF
v_call: TRBV3-1
d_call: -
j_call: TRBJ2-1
cdr3_length: 13
clone_size: many

cdr3_nt: TGTGCCAGCAGTCAATCCTACAATGAGCAGTTCTTC
cdr3_aa: CASSQSYNEQFF
v_call: TRBV2
d_call: -
j_call: TRBJ2-1
cdr3_length: 12
clone_size: medium-sized

cdr3_nt: TGTGCCAGCAGCTTGGGACTAGCGGGAAATGAGCAATTCTTC
cdr3_aa: CASSLGLAGNEQFF
v_call: TRBV7-8
d_call: TRBD2
j_call: TRBJ2-1
cdr3_length: 14
clone_size: -

cdr3_nt: TGTGCCAGCAGCTTAGATATAAACAGGGGCGCTGAAGCTTTCTTT
cdr3_aa: CASSLDINRGAEAFF
v_call: TRBV11-3
d_call: TRBD1
j_call: TRBJ1-1
cdr3_length: 15
clone_size: many

cdr3_nt: TGTGCCAGCAGCTTACGCGGGAAGGGTCTGAACTATGGCTACACCTTC
cdr3_aa: CASSLRGKGLNYGYTF
v_call: TRBV7-2
d_call: -
j_call: TRBJ1-2
cdr3_length: 16
clone_size: -

cdr3_nt: TGTGCCGGCAGCAATCCCGGGACTAGCGGGGGGCGGGACGAGCAGTACTTC
cdr3_aa: CAGSNPGTSGGRDEQYF
v_call: TRBV2
d_call: TRBD2
j_call: TRBJ2-7
cdr3_length: 17
clone_size: -